The 14 T cell receptor beta chains in this list originate from one sample, sequenced in a study of T cells in Graves' hyperthyroidism and ophthalmopathy (dated by TCRdb to between 2018 and 2021). To prepare the library, multiplex PCR was applied. These reads were obtained on an Illumina HiSeq 2000. TCR beta CDR3 regions were amplified from RNA transcripts. The first round of RT-PCR for the TCR CDR3 was performed with the HTBI primer set and the Qiagen OneStep RT-PCR kit. TCRdb reprocessing: public reads trimmed at Q25 with fastp, clones called with MiXCR, in-frame beta chains kept. Each entry merges the rows of one CDR3 protein and shows their most common DNA and genes. The sample records around 300,000 distinct CDR3 sequences, roughly 14% of which are singletons. The top ten clonotypes cover roughly 25% of the sample. Sequenced input: blood. These receptors were taken from a woman in her 30s with Graves' hyperthyroidism.

This clonotype was seen at least ten times. This chain links TRBV7-2 with TRBJ2-5, with 15 bases fitting TRBD2. Germline assignment: CDR1 SGHTA and CDR2 FQGNSA. The CDR3 consists of 17 residues. With V trimmed by 5 bases and J by 3 bases, 7 bases remained unmatched. The DNA for the CDR3 is TGTGCCAGCAGCCTGTGGACTAGCGGGAGGGGCGAAGAGACCCAGTACTTC. Translation: CASSLWTSGRGEETQYF.

This chain joins TRBV20-1 and TRBJ2-3; 16 bases fit TRBD2. Trimming removed 0 bases from V and 1 base from J; junction bases left unmatched: 7. The CDR3 loop spans 19 amino acids. The germline V gene has CDR1 DFQATT and CDR2 SNEGSKA (reference sequence). CDR3: CSARDPGLAGGPGTDTQYF. In DNA, the CDR3 is TGCAGTGCTAGAGATCCGGGACTAGCGGGAGGGCCTGGCACAGATACGCAGTATTTT.

This chain connects TRBV29-1 to TRBJ2-4; tentatively, D is TRBD1 or TRBD2 (5 bases each). The germline V gene has CDR1 SQVTM and CDR2 ANQGSEA. Trimming cost V 4 bases and J 1 base, with 14 bases left between them. The CDR3 extends over 15 amino acids. CDR3 sequence reads: CSVGSEGWAKNIQYF. The CDR3 nucleotides are TGCAGCGTTGGTAGCGAGGGGTGGGCCAAAAACATTCAGTACTTC. Complete variable domain (other parts from reference TRBV29-1 and TRBJ2-4): SAVISQKPSRDICQRGTSLTIQCQVDSQVTMMFWYRQQPGQSLTLIATANQGSEATYESGFVIDKFPISRPNLTFSTLTVSNMSPEDSSIYLCSVGSEGWAKNIQYFGAGTRLSVL.

This clonotype was counted only a few times. The rearrangement uses TRBV6-5 and TRBJ1-1; D remains ambiguous. V lost 0 bases to trimming and J lost 0 bases, with 20 bases between them. The CDR3 runs 19 residues. Germline values: CDR1 MNHEY, CDR2 SVGAGI. CDR3 amino acids: CASSYSIWKTTGLNTEAFF. CDR3 sequence (DNA): TGTGCCAGCAGTTACTCGATTTGGAAGACGACCGGCCTGAACACTGAAGCTTTCTTT.

This chain links TRBV7-9 with TRBJ2-5; possible D gene TRBD1, 5 bases. The V gene's germline CDR1 is SEHNR and CDR2 FQNEAQ (reference sequence). V dropped 4 bases and J dropped 2 bases, with 8 bases sitting between them. The CDR3 length is 13 residues. The CDR3 protein is CASSWQGQETQYF. CDR3 sequence (DNA): TGTGCCAGCAGCTGGCAGGGTCAAGAGACCCAGTACTTC.

This chain links TRBV6-2 or TRBV6-3 with TRBJ2-3; no firm D call. Trimming took off 2 bases at V and 1 base at J, with 10 bases between the two ends. Germline CDR1 is MNHEY and CDR2 is SVGEGT. This CDR3 spans 15 amino acids. The CDR3 region has the DNA TGTGCCAGCAGTTACGCGGCGAGTCGCACAGATACGCAGTATTTT. Residues: CASSYAASRTDTQYF.

This rearrangement joins TRBV4-1 to TRBJ1-1; 7 positions agree with TRBD1. CDR1 is MGHRA and CDR2 is YSYEKL in the germline V gene. The CDR3 loop spans 16 amino acids. The trim removed 7 bases at V and 0 bases at J, leaving 11 bases unmatched. DNA for the CDR3: TGCGCCAGCAACTCCAGACAGGGTCGGATGAACACTGAAGCTTTCTTT. As protein: CASNSRQGRMNTEAFF.

This clonotype was recorded many times. V is TRBV20-1 and J is TRBJ1-1; D possibly corresponds to TRBD1 (5 bases). There are 12 residues in the CDR3. Germline V lookup: CDR1 DFQATT, CDR2 SNEGSKA (reference sequence). The V and J ends lost 0 bases and 6 bases respectively, with 8 bases between them. In DNA, the CDR3 is TGCAGTGCTAGAGATCTGGGGGCTGAAGCTTTCTTT. The encoded protein is CSARDLGAEAFF.

This clonotype occurred a few times. The CDR3 loop is CASSTWAREAFF. The CDR3 coding sequence is TGTGCCAGCAGCACTTGGGCCCGGGAAGCTTTCTTT. The V gene is TRBV28, the J gene TRBJ1-1; D ambiguous. Germline assignment: CDR1 MDHEN and CDR2 SYDVKM. This CDR3 has 12 amino acids. V was cut by 6 bases and J by 8 bases, with 13 bases left in between.

This clonotype was detected ten times or more. This rearrangement joins TRBV29-1 to TRBJ2-7, with 10 bases that match TRBD1. V dropped 6 bases and J dropped 3; count of bases not matched to a gene: 5. CDR1 is SQVTM and CDR2 is ANQGSEA in the germline V gene. CDR3 length: 13 residues. CDR3 loop: CSVSGTGDYEQYF. CDR3 nucleotides: TGCAGCGTAAGCGGGACAGGGGACTACGAGCAGTACTTC.

The V call is TRBV15, the J call TRBJ2-4; D uncertain. V was trimmed by 0 bases and J by 0 bases, leaving 12 bases between them. CDR3 length equals 17 residues. Germline V CDR1 and CDR2: LNHNV, YYDKDF (reference sequence). CDR3 region: CATSRDSSGLAKNIQYF. The CDR3 DNA reads TGTGCCACCAGCAGAGATTCATCGGGCTTAGCCAAAAACATTCAGTACTTC. The full variable domain, with the rest looked up from reference TRBV15 and TRBJ2-4, is DAMVIQNPRYQVTQFGKPVTLSCSQTLNHNVMYWYQQKSSQAPKLLFHYYDKDFNNEADTPDNFQSRRPNTSFCFLDIRSPGLGDTAMYLCATSRDSSGLAKNIQYFGAGTRLSVL.

This clonotype was observed a few times. The chain employs TRBV15 and TRBJ1-1; 8 bases fit TRBD1. This CDR3 comprises 17 residues. V shed 2 bases, J shed 0 bases, and the junction held 8 bases outside the gene matches. Germline V gene data show CDR1 as LNHNV and CDR2 as YYDKDF (reference sequence). DNA of the CDR3: TGTGCCACCAGCAGACCCTCGGCAGGGGGCGTGAACACTGAAGCTTTCTTT. It encodes CATSRPSAGGVNTEAFF. Drawing the rest from reference TRBV15 and TRBJ1-1, the complete variable domain is DAMVIQNPRYQVTQFGKPVTLSCSQTLNHNVMYWYQQKSSQAPKLLFHYYDKDFNNEADTPDNFQSRRPNTSFCFLDIRSPGLGDTAMYLCATSRPSAGGVNTEAFFGQGTRLTVV.

The rearrangement uses TRBV6-2 or TRBV6-3 and TRBJ2-1; 7 nucleotides agree with TRBD1. The CDR3 runs 16 residues. Trimming removed 5 bases from V and 8 bases from J; junction bases left unmatched: 15. Looked up from germline, CDR1 is MNHEY and CDR2 is SVGEGT. CDR3 DNA sequence: TGTGCCAGCAGTGCCTGGAGGACCCCCACAGGGGATGAGCAGTTCTTC. The encoded protein is CASSAWRTPTGDEQFF.

The gene calls are TRBV29-1 and TRBJ1-1, with 7 bases identical to TRBD1. With V trimmed by 8 bases and J by 0 bases, 6 bases remained unmatched. CDR1 and CDR2 (germline): SQVTM, ANQGSEA. The CDR3 runs 13 residues. In DNA form, the CDR3 reads TGCAGCCCAACGACAGGGATGAACACTGAAGCTTTCTTT. Translated: CSPTTGMNTEAFF.